A single sample gave rise to the 31 T cell receptor beta chains below, sequenced in a study of blood T cell repertoires in COVID-19. Assay used: immunoSEQ multiplex PCR; TCRdb lists only in-frame clones, some missing. The sample has about 480,000 clones, 88% seen once. The sample consisted of PBMCs or T cells enriched from blood (not recorded which). Every receptor here comes from a woman aged 40 to 50 who had recovered from COVID-19.

The chain joins TRBV7-9 to TRBJ1-5; 7 bases match TRBD1. Germline loops: CDR1 SEHNR, CDR2 FQNEAQ (reference sequence). The CDR3 is made up of 13 amino acids. J gave up 6 bases and V 1 base, and 0 bases lay outside the gene matches. The DNA for the CDR3 is TGTGCCAGCAGCTTAGGGGACAGTCAGCCCCAGCATTTT. This encodes CASSLGDSQPQHF.

This clone occurred once. The chain links TRBV7-8 to TRBJ1-1; D may be TRBD1 (5 bases). V lost 7 bases and J lost 9, with 21 bases in between. CDR3 length: 14 amino acids. Germline assignment: CDR1 SGHVS and CDR2 FQNEAQ. The CDR3 here is CASIEGGARGKAFF. CDR3 sequence (DNA): TGTGCCAGCATCGAAGGAGGGGCTAGAGGTAAAGCTTTCTTT. The full variable domain, completed using reference TRBV7-8 and TRBJ1-1, is GAGVSQSPRYKVAKRGQDVALRCDPISGHVSLFWYQQALGQGPEFLTYFQNEAQLDKSGLPSDRFFAERPEGSVSTLKIQRTQQEDSAVYLCASIEGGARGKAFFGQGTRLTVV.

V gene TRBV4-3 combines with J gene TRBJ2-1, with D perhaps TRBD2 (5 bases). Trimming cost V 2 bases and J 0 bases, with 8 bases left between them. Germline assignment: CDR1 LGHNA and CDR2 YSLEER. The CDR3 loop spans 15 amino acids. In DNA, the CDR3 is TGCGCCAGCAGCCAAAGCGGAGCCTCCTACAATGAGCAGTTCTTC. Translated, it gives CASSQSGASYNEQFF.

The chain recombines TRBV27 with TRBJ1-1; D is perhaps TRBD1 (5 bases). This CDR3 is built from 13 residues. Germline V gives CDR1 MNHEY, CDR2 SMNVEV (reference sequence). V was cut by 4 bases and J by 7 bases, with 13 bases left in between. DNA for the CDR3: TGTGCCAGCAGTTCGAAACCGGGGGTTGAAGCTTTCTTT. Translation: CASSSKPGVEAFF.

This clone was found a few times. The V and J genes are TRBV11-2 and TRBJ1-3; D is ambiguous. The CDR3 runs 14 residues. V shed 1 base and J shed 2 bases, with 6 bases lying between them. Germline CDR1 and CDR2: SGHAT and FQNNGV. This CDR3 reads CASSLVGAGNTIYF. CDR3 sequence (DNA): TGTGCCAGCAGCTTAGTCGGGGCTGGAAACACCATATATTTT.

This chain connects TRBV4-1 to TRBJ2-7; possible D gene TRBD2, 5 bases. Germline values: CDR1 MGHRA, CDR2 YSYEKL. Trimming pared 0 bases from V and 6 bases from J, leaving 9 bases between. The CDR3 extends over 13 amino acids. DNA for the CDR3: TGCGCCAGCAGCCAAGAGCTAGCTTCCGAGCAGTACTTC. Translation: CASSQELASEQYF.

DNA for the CDR3: TGTGCCAGCAGCTTGGGTCGGGGAGGAAACTATGGCTACACCTTC. Protein: CASSLGRGGNYGYTF. The V call is TRBV5-4, the J call TRBJ1-2; D is uncertain. Trimming removed 0 bases at V and 2 bases at J, with 11 bases between. CDR3 length: 15 amino acids. Germline V CDR1 and CDR2: SGHNT, YYREEE (reference sequence).

DNA of the CDR3: TGTGCCAGCAGCCAGGGACAGGGGGATTATCAGCCCCAGCATTTT. Encoded protein: CASSQGQGDYQPQHF. This sequence joins TRBV11-2 and TRBJ1-5; 11 nucleotides match TRBD1. Trimming took 5 bases from V and 5 from J; bases not matched to a gene: 5. In germline, CDR1 is SGHAT, CDR2 FQNNGV. The CDR3 contains 15 residues.

The chain uses TRBV7-8 and TRBJ2-1; TRBD2 matches 8 bases. Germline CDR1 is SGHVS and CDR2 is FQNEAQ. This CDR3 contains 13 residues. J lost 9 bases, V lost 8 bases, and 9 bases had no gene match. The CDR3: CASYRGGQLEQFF. CDR3 nucleotides: TGTGCCAGCTATCGGGGGGGGCAGCTTGAGCAGTTCTTC.

The V gene is TRBV6-5, the J gene TRBJ1-1; D is ambiguous. The germline V and J ends were trimmed by 5 bases and 4 bases, with 17 bases remaining between them. This CDR3 spans 15 amino acids. Per germline, CDR1 MNHEY and CDR2 SVGAGI. CDR3 sequence reads: CASSPSTQGSTEAFF. CDR3 nucleotide sequence: TGTGCCAGCAGTCCGTCGACACAAGGGAGCACTGAAGCTTTCTTT.

V and J are TRBV28 and TRBJ1-2; the D is unclear. V was clipped by 3 bases and J by 4 bases, with 6 bases between them. CDR3 length equals 12 residues. The germline CDR1 and CDR2 sequences are MDHEN and SYDVKM. The DNA for the CDR3 is TGTGCCAGCAGTTTCGGGATCTATGGCTACACCTTC. This sequence encodes CASSFGIYGYTF.

The chain has TRBV6-5 and TRBJ1-6; 12 bases agree with TRBD1. The V and J ends lost 2 bases and 14 bases, in that order; junction bases with no gene match: 4. The CDR3 has 14 residues. The V gene's germline CDR1 is MNHEY and CDR2 SVGAGI. In DNA, the CDR3 is TGTGCCAGCAGTTACAGGGACAGGGGGCTGTCCCTCCACTTT. Protein: CASSYRDRGLSLHF.

V usage is TRBV30 and J usage is TRBJ2-1; D call uncertain. Germline-derived CDR1 and CDR2 are GTSNPN and SVGIG (reference sequence). The CDR3 runs to 15 residues. The V gene lost 3 bases and the J gene lost 0 bases, with 12 bases spanning the gap. The CDR3 sequence is CAWSADPGSYNEQFF. The CDR3 DNA reads as TGTGCCTGGAGCGCAGACCCGGGCTCCTACAATGAGCAGTTCTTC.

The chain employs TRBV3-1 (or the pseudogene TRBV3-2) and TRBJ2-5, with 10 nucleotides matching TRBD1. CDR1 is LGHDT and CDR2 is YNNKEL in the germline V gene (reference sequence). V gave up 2 bases and J gave up 2 bases; unmatched junction bases: 5. The CDR3 loop spans 16 amino acids. In nucleotides, the CDR3 is TGTGCCAGCAGCCAAAAGGGGGGACAGGGGCAAGAGACCCAGTACTTC. This codes for CASSQKGGQGQETQYF.

The chain couples TRBV27 to TRBJ1-5; D gene ambiguous. The CDR3 covers 13 residues. Germline V gene sequence: CDR1 MNHEY, CDR2 SMNVEV (reference sequence). Deletions cut 2 bases from V and 4 bases from J, with 6 bases between. The CDR3 here is CASSLVRNQPQHF. The CDR3 nucleotides are TGTGCCAGCAGTTTAGTGAGAAATCAGCCCCAGCATTTT.

V and J are TRBV15 and TRBJ1-2; no clear D gene. The V and J ends lost 1 base and 8 bases respectively, with 8 bases between them. Germline values: CDR1 LNHNV, CDR2 YYDKDF (reference sequence). CDR3 length: 12 residues. The CDR3, as DNA: TGTGCCACCAGCAGAGTGGCAGAAGGCTACACCTTC. This translates into CATSRVAEGYTF.

This clone was detected once. The CDR3: CSASGGGSYEQYF. The CDR3 DNA reads as TGCAGCGCCTCGGGGGGAGGAAGCTACGAGCAGTACTTC. The chain is built from TRBV29-1 and TRBJ2-7; TRBD2 aligns across 7 bases. Germline CDR1 and CDR2: SQVTM and ANQGSEA. V gave up 7 bases and J gave up 3 bases; unmatched junction bases: 9. The CDR3 spans 13 residues.

The chain recombines TRBV19 with TRBJ2-2; TRBD2 aligns across 13 bases. V lost 11 bases to trimming and J lost 3 bases; unmatched junction nucleotides: 0. Per germline, CDR1 LNHDA and CDR2 SQIVND (reference sequence). CDR3 length equals 13 residues. In DNA form, the CDR3 reads TGTGCCGGACTAGCGGGAGACACCGGGGAGCTGTTTTTT. This gives the protein CAGLAGDTGELFF. The full variable domain, in which reference TRBV19 and TRBJ2-2 provide the parts outside the CDR3, is DGGITQSPKYLFRKEGQNVTLSCEQNLNHDAMYWYRQDPGQGLRLIYYSQIVNDFQKGDIAEGYSVSREKKESFPLTVTSAQKNPTAFYLCAGLAGDTGELFFGEGSRLTVL.

This clone was recorded a few times. The junction does not match germline at one end; this may be a read error. The CDR3 DNA reads TGCGCCAGCGCGATCGACAGGGAAGGTGGTCGCTTC. It encodes CASAIDREGGRF. The V and J genes are TRBV5-1 and TRBJ2-7, with 7 bases lining up with TRBD1. This CDR3 region has 12 residues. Germline-derived CDR1 and CDR2 are SGHRS and YFSETQ. The entire variable domain, with the rest obtained from reference TRBV5-1 and TRBJ2-7, is as follows: KAGVTQTPRYLIKTRGQQVTLSCSPISGHRSVSWYQQTPGQGLQFLFEYFSETQRNKGNFPGRFSGRQFSNSRSEMNVSTLELGDSALYLCASAIDREGGRFGPGTRLTVT.

In this sample, this clone turned up a few times. The genes are TRBV2 and TRBJ2-3, with 7 bases that match TRBD2. V lost 6 bases, J lost 1 base, and 4 bases stayed unmatched. The V gene's germline CDR1 is SNHLY and CDR2 FYNNEI. This CDR3 spans 14 amino acids. The CDR3 loop reads CASRTGLGTDTQYF. DNA for the CDR3: TGTGCCAGCAGGACCGGACTAGGCACAGATACGCAGTATTTT.

This sequence joins TRBV2 and TRBJ2-2; D may be TRBD2 (5 bases). The germline V and J ends were trimmed by 5 bases and 4 bases, with 14 bases remaining between them. The CDR3 totals 15 residues. Looked up from germline, CDR1 is SNHLY and CDR2 is FYNNEI. The CDR3 sequence is CASSPSFEGTGELFF. CDR3 nucleotides: TGTGCCAGCAGTCCCTCCTTTGAGGGCACCGGGGAGCTGTTTTTT.

V gene TRBV9 combines with J gene TRBJ2-3; no firm D call. There are 12 residues in the CDR3. CDR1 is SGDLS, CDR2 YYNGEE, per germline. V lost 4 bases, J lost 10 bases, and 13 bases lay in between. The CDR3: CASSPQLHPQYF. DNA for the CDR3: TGTGCCAGCAGCCCTCAGTTACACCCGCAGTATTTT.

This chain uses TRBV7-9 with TRBJ2-1; D remains ambiguous. V was shortened by 7 bases and J by 8 bases, with 12 bases between the two germline ends. CDR3 length: 12 residues. Germline values: CDR1 SEHNR, CDR2 FQNEAQ (reference sequence). The CDR3 loop reads CASIELGYEQFF. As DNA, the CDR3 is TGTGCCAGCATCGAGCTCGGGTATGAGCAGTTCTTC.

This clone was seen more than once but under ten times. The chain recombines TRBV14 with TRBJ2-4, with D tentatively TRBD1 (6 bases). V gave up 5 bases and J gave up 1 base, with 9 bases separating them. This CDR3 spans 14 amino acids. CDR1 is SGHDN and CDR2 is FVKESK in the germline V gene. The CDR3 loop is CASSATGAKNIQYF. In DNA, the CDR3 is TGTGCCAGCAGCGCCACAGGGGCCAAAAACATTCAGTACTTC.

V gene TRBV7-8 combines with J gene TRBJ2-5; possible D gene TRBD2, 5 bases. Germline-derived CDR1 and CDR2 are SGHVS and FQNEAQ. There are 15 residues in the CDR3. Trimming took 5 bases from V and 3 from J, leaving 16 bases between them. The CDR3 is CASSTAALSKETQYF. DNA of the CDR3: TGTGCCAGCAGCACAGCGGCTTTATCGAAAGAGACCCAGTACTTC.

The chain couples TRBV19 to TRBJ1-2; a possible D gene is TRBD1 (5 bases). The CDR3 length is 14 residues. Trimming cost V 4 bases and J 2 bases, with 11 bases left between them. Germline V gene lookup returns CDR1 LNHDA and CDR2 SQIVND (reference sequence). The CDR3 spells CASSRGGRNYGYTF. The CDR3 DNA follows: TGTGCCAGTAGTAGGGGGGGTCGCAACTATGGCTACACCTTC.

The genes are TRBV15 and TRBJ2-2; 10 bases align to TRBD1. V dropped 3 bases and J dropped 3; count of bases not matched to a gene: 4. This CDR3 has 16 residues. The V gene's germline CDR1 is LNHNV and CDR2 YYDKDF (reference sequence). This CDR3 reads CATSRRGTGDTGELFF. CDR3 nucleotides: TGTGCCACCAGCAGGAGGGGGACAGGGGACACCGGGGAGCTGTTTTTT.

This chain joins TRBV24-1 and TRBJ1-1, with 9 bases matching TRBD1. The V segment lost 0 bases and the J segment 4 bases; nucleotides outside the gene matches: 17. The CDR3 is made up of 20 amino acids. CDR1 is KGHDR and CDR2 is SFDVKD in the germline V gene. CDR3 loop: CATSDLLMASGQGMATEAFF. The CDR3 coding sequence is TGTGCCACCAGTGATTTGTTGATGGCGTCGGGACAGGGTATGGCCACTGAAGCTTTCTTT.

The V and J genes are TRBV7-2 and TRBJ2-3; 10 bases are a match to TRBD2. V lost 4 bases and J lost 4; bases outside the gene matches: 5. The CDR3 is 15 amino acids. Germline loops: CDR1 SGHTA, CDR2 FQGNSA. CDR3 sequence reads: CASSSSGRSPDTQYF. The CDR3 DNA sequence: TGTGCCAGCAGCTCTAGCGGGAGAAGTCCAGATACGCAGTATTTT.

The rearrangement links TRBV6-2 or TRBV6-3 to TRBJ1-4; possible D gene TRBD1, 6 bases. V lost 5 bases and J lost 8, with 12 bases in between. The germline CDR1 and CDR2 sequences are MNHEY and SVGEGT. CDR3 size: 13 residues. The CDR3 DNA reads as TGTGCCAGCAGTCACGGGACACCCGAAAAACTGTTTTTT. It specifies CASSHGTPEKLFF.

The chain employs TRBV18 and TRBJ1-2; 9 nucleotides match TRBD1. CDR3 length: 14 amino acids. From germline, CDR1 is KGHSH and CDR2 LQKENI. The V and J ends lost 4 bases and 5 bases, in that order; junction bases with no gene match: 5. CDR3 protein: CASSQEGQGYGYTF. The CDR3 bases are TGTGCCAGCTCACAAGAGGGACAGGGTTATGGCTACACCTTC.